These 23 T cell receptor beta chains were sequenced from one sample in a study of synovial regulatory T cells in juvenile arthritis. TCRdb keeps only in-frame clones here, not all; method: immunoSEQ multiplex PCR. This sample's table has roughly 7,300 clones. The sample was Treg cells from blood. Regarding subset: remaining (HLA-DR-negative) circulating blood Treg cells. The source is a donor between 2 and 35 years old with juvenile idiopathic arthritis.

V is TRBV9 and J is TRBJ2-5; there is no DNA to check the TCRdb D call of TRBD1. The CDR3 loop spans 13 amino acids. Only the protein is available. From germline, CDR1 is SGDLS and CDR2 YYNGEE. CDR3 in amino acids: CASSVQGQETQYF.

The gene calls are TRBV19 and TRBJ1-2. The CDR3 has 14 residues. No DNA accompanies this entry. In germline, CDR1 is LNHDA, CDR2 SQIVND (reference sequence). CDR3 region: CASSAVGIIYGYTF.

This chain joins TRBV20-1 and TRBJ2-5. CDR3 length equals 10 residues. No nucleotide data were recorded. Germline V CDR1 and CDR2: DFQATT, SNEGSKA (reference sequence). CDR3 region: CSADQETQYF.

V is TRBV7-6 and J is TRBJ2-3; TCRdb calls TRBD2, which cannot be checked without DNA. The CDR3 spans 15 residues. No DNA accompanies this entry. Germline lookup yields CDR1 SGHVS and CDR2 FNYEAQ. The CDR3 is CASSLAGGGADTQYF.

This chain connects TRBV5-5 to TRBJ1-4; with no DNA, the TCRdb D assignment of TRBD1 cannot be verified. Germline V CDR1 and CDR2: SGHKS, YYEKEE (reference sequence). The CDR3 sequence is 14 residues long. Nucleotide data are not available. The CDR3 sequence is CASSVDSRNEKLFF.

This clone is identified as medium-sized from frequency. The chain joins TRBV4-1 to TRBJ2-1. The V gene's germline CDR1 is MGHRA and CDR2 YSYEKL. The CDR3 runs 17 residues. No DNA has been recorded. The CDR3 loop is CASSPRGVSDTYNEQFF.

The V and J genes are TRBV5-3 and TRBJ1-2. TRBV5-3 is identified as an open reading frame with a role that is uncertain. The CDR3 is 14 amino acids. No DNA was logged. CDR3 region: CARSPRRFNYGYTF.

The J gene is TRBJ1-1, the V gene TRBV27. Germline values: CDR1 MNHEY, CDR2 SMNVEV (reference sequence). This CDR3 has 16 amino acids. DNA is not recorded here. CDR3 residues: CASRLGAPRADTEAFF.

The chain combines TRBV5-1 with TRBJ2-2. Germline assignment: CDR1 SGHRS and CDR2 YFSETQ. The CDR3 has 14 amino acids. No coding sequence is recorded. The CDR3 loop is CASGSAPFFGGLFF.

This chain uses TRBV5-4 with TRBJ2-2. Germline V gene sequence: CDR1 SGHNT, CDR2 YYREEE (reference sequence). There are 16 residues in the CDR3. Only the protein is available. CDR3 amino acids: CASSLGSGRNTGELFF.

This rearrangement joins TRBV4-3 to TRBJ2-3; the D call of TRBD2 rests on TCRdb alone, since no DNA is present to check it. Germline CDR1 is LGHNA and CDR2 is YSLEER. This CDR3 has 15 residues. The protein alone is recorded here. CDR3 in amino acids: CASSQGPSGGDTQYF.

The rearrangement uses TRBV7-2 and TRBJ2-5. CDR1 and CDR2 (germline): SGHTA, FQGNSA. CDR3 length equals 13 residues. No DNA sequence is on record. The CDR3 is CASSSGVEETQYF.

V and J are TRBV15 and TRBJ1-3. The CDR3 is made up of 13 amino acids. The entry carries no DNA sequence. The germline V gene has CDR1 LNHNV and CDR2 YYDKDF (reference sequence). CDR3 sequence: CATSRATGNTIYF.

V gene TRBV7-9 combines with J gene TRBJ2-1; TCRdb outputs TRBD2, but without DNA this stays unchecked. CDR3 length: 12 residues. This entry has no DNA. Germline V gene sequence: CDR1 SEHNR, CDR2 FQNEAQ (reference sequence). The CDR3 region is CATGVIYNEQFF. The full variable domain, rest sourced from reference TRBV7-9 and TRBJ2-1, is DTGVSQNPRHKITKRGQNVTFRCDPISEHNRLYWYRQTLGQGPEFLTYFQNEAQLEKSRLLSDRFSAERPKGSFSTLEIQRTEQGDSAMYLCATGVIYNEQFFGPGTRLTVL.

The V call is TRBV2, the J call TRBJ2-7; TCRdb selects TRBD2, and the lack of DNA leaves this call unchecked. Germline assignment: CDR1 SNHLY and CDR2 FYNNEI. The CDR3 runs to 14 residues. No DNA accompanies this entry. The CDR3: CASSVGLAAYEQYF.

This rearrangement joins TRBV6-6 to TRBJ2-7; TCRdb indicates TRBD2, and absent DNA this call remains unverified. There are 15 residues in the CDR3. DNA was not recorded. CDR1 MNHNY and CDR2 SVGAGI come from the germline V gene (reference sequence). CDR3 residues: CASRRGTEASYEQYF.

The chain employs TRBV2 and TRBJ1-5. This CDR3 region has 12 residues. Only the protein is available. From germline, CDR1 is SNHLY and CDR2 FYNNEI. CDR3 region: CASNEGGQPQHF.

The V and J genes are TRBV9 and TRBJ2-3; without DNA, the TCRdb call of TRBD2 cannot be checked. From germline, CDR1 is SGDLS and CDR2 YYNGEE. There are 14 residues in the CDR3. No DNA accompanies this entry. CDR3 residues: CASSDPGLAGKKYF.

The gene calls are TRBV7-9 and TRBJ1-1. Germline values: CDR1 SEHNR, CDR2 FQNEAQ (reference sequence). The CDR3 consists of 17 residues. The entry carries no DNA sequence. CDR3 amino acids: CASSLGEGTRGNTEAFF.

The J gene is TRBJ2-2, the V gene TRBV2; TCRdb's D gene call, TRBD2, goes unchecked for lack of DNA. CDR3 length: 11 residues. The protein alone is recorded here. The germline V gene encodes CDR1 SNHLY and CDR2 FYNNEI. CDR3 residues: CASFRTGELFF.

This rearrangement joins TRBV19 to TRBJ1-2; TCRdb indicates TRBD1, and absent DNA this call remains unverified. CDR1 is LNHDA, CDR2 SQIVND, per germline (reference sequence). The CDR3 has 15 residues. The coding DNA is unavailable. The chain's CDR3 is CASSIGGGTHYGYTF.

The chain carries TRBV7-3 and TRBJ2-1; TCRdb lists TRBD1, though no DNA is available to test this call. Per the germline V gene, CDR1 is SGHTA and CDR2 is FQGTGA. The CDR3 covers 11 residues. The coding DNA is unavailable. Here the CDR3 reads CASSSGNEQFF.

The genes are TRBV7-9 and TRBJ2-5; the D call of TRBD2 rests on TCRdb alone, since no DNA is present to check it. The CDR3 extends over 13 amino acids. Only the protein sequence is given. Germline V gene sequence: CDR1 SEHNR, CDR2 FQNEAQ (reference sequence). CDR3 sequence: CASGSGALGTQYF.